This is a list of T cell receptor beta chains from one sample in a study of cytomegalovirus exposure and HLA in healthy donors. Libraries were prepared by immunoSEQ multiplex PCR; TCRdb keeps only in-frame clonotypes and omits some of them. The repertoire consists of some 120,000 clones, with more than 65% occurring once and the leading ten covering around 1.5%. The material sequenced was PBMCs. The source of these receptors is a woman between 18 and 29 years old in good health and CMV-seronegative. Both conserved end residues are part of each CDR3. A D gene is named only where the DNA matches it firmly. Some rows have no size entry. The others give once, few or many, or a class for an expanded clone.

v_call: TRBV2
d_call: TRBD1
j_call: TRBJ2-1
clone_size: few
cdr3_nt: TGTGCCAGCAATGGGGACAGGGGGCGGGTGGATGAGCAGTTCTTC
cdr3_aa: CASNGDRGRVDEQFF

v_call: TRBV5-6
d_call: TRBD1
j_call: TRBJ2-7
clone_size: .
cdr3_nt: TGTGCCAGCAGCTATTTTGACAGGGCCCTTTCCTACGAGCAGTACTTC
cdr3_aa: CASSYFDRALSYEQYF

v_call: TRBV4-3
d_call: .
j_call: TRBJ2-2
clone_size: .
cdr3_nt: TGCGCCAGCAGCCAACGAGGGGGTCCGAACACCGGGGAGCTGTTTTTT
cdr3_aa: CASSQRGGPNTGELFF

v_call: TRBV19
d_call: .
j_call: TRBJ2-5
clone_size: .
cdr3_nt: TGTGCCAGTAGTATAGCCGCCAGTCAAGAGACCCAGTACTTC
cdr3_aa: CASSIAASQETQYF

v_call: TRBV6-6
d_call: .
j_call: TRBJ1-5
clone_size: once
cdr3_nt: TGTGCCAGCAGTAGGGGGAACCATCTAGATCAGCCCCAGCATTTT
cdr3_aa: CASSRGNHLDQPQHF

v_call: TRBV7-2
d_call: TRBD1
j_call: TRBJ1-2
clone_size: .
cdr3_nt: TGTGCCAGCAGCTGGGACAGGCATGCGAATGGCTACACCTTC
cdr3_aa: CASSWDRHANGYTF

v_call: TRBV9
d_call: .
j_call: TRBJ1-5
clone_size: .
cdr3_nt: TGTGCCAGCAGCCCGCACGGTCAGCCCCAGCATTTT
cdr3_aa: CASSPHGQPQHF

v_call: TRBV6-6
d_call: TRBD2
j_call: TRBJ2-1
clone_size: .
cdr3_nt: TGTGCCAGCAGCTCTAGCGGGAGAAGGATGAATGAGCAGTTCTTC
cdr3_aa: CASSSSGRRMNEQFF

v_call: TRBV4-1
d_call: .
j_call: TRBJ1-1
clone_size: .
cdr3_nt: TGCGCCAGCAGCCAACCGGTCAACAACAGGGCTCCCGAAGCTTTCTTT
cdr3_aa: CASSQPVNNRAPEAFF

v_call: TRBV7-6
d_call: TRBD1
j_call: TRBJ2-3
clone_size: .
cdr3_nt: TGTGCCAGCAGCAGCGTCGGGACAGGCGGTGTAAAAGATACGCAGTATTTT
cdr3_aa: CASSSVGTGGVKDTQYF

v_call: TRBV6-5
d_call: .
j_call: TRBJ1-6
clone_size: .
cdr3_nt: TGTGCCAGCAGTCCACTGGGAGATTACTCGGCCCTCCACTTT
cdr3_aa: CASSPLGDYSALHF

v_call: TRBV6-6
d_call: TRBD1
j_call: TRBJ2-1
clone_size: .
cdr3_nt: TGTGCCAGCAGTTACTCATTACAGGGGGCCTACAATGAGCAGTTCTTC
cdr3_aa: CASSYSLQGAYNEQFF

v_call: TRBV19
d_call: TRBD2
j_call: TRBJ2-7
clone_size: once
cdr3_nt: TGTGCCAGTAGTGCGTCTAGCGGGAGGCCTGTATACGAGCAGTACTTC
cdr3_aa: CASSASSGRPVYEQYF

v_call: TRBV7-6
d_call: .
j_call: TRBJ1-4
clone_size: few
cdr3_nt: TGTGCCAGCAGCTTATTAGACTCCGATAATGAAAAACTGTTTTTT
cdr3_aa: CASSLLDSDNEKLFF

v_call: TRBV11-2
d_call: .
j_call: TRBJ2-7
clone_size: .
cdr3_nt: TGTGCCAGCAGCTCTCAAGTGGGAGCCTACGAGCAGTACTTC
cdr3_aa: CASSSQVGAYEQYF

v_call: TRBV18
d_call: .
j_call: TRBJ2-1
clone_size: .
cdr3_nt: TGTGCCAGCTCACAAAATACCAGGGGCAATGAGCAGTTCTTC
cdr3_aa: CASSQNTRGNEQFF

v_call: TRBV19
d_call: .
j_call: TRBJ2-7
clone_size: once
cdr3_nt: TGTGCCAGTAATTGGGCGGGGCCCGGCGGCGAGCAGTACTTC
cdr3_aa: CASNWAGPGGEQYF

v_call: TRBV5-8
d_call: TRBD2
j_call: TRBJ2-7
clone_size: .
cdr3_nt: TGTGCCAGCAGCTTGGCCCTCACTAGCGGATACGAGCAGTACTTC
cdr3_aa: CASSLALTSGYEQYF

v_call: TRBV10-3
d_call: .
j_call: TRBJ2-7
clone_size: .
cdr3_nt: TGTGCCATCGCAGGTCAAAACGAGCAGTACTTC
cdr3_aa: CAIAGQNEQYF

v_call: TRBV7-8
d_call: .
j_call: TRBJ1-1
clone_size: once
cdr3_nt: TGTGCCAGCAGCTTAGCAGCCAGGGTGGGCACTGAAGCTTTCTTT
cdr3_aa: CASSLAARVGTEAFF